This TCR beta chain came from a study of shared clonotypes between healthy human individuals. Across the study: Three plates were used per donor for CD4 naive, three for CD4 memory, two for CD8 naive and one for CD8 memory.

The authors split each subset's genomic DNA evenly across several immunoSEQ plates. TCRdb's table, derived via immunoSEQ multiplex PCR, lists solely in-frame clones and lacks some. The sample carries roughly 2.5 million clones, around nine tenths recorded once. Comment on this clone: Its matching antigen is unknown.

Regarding the study as a whole: The expectation was that sequencing depth would affect clonotype sharing among donors. Sorted-subset sequencing was shown by rarefaction to be incomplete despite large depth.

V shed 6 bases and J 3 bases; nucleotides not matched to a gene: 5. Germline values: CDR1 LNHDA, CDR2 SQIVND (reference sequence). The CDR3 runs 14 residues. This chain connects TRBV19 to TRBJ1-3, with 7 nucleotides matching TRBD1. This receptor was identified in a man aged 18 to 35 in good health. Specimen: naive CD4+ T cells sorted from blood. Subset specified: CD45RA+ positively selected. The CDR3 reads CASRRQGNGNTIYF. CDR3 sequence (DNA): TGTGCCAGTAGAAGACAGGGAAATGGAAACACCATATATTTT.